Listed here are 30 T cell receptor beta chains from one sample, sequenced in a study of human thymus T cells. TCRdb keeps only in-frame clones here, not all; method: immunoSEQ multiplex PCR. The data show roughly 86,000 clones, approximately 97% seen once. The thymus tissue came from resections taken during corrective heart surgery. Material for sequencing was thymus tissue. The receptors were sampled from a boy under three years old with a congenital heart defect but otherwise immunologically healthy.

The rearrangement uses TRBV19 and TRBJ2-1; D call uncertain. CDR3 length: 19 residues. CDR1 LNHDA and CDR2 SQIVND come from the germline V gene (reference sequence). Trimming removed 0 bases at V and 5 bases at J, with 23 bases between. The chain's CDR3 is CASSIDSPQVPTPHNEQFF. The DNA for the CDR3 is TGTGCCAGTAGTATAGACTCACCACAAGTCCCTACCCCCCACAATGAGCAGTTCTTC.

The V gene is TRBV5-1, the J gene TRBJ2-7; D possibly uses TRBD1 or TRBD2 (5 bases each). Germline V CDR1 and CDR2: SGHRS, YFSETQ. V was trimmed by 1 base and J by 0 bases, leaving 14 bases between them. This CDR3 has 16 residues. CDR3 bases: TGCGCCAGCAGCTTGCGGATCCGGGACGGCTCCTACGAGCAGTACTTC. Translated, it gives CASSLRIRDGSYEQYF. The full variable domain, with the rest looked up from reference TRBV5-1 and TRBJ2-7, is KAGVTQTPRYLIKTRGQQVTLSCSPISGHRSVSWYQQTPGQGLQFLFEYFSETQRNKGNFPGRFSGRQFSNSRSEMNVSTLELGDSALYLCASSLRIRDGSYEQYFGPGTRLTVT.

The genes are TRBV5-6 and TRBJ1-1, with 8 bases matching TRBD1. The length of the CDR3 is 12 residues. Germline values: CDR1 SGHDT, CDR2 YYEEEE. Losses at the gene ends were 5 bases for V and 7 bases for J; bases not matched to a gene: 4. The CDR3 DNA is TGTGCCAGCAGTTACGGACAGGGTGAAGCTTTCTTT. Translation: CASSYGQGEAFF.

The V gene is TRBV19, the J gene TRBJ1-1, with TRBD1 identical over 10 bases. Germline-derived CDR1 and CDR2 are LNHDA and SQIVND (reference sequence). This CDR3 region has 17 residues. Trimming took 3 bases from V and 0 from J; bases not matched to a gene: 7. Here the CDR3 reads CASSMGGQGTMNTEAFF. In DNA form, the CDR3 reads TGTGCCAGTAGTATGGGGGGACAGGGGACTATGAACACTGAAGCTTTCTTT.

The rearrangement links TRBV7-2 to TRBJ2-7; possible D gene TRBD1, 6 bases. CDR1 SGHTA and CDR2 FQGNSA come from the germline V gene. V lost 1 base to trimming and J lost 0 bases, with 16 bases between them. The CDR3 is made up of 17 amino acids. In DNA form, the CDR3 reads TGTGCCAGCAGCTTAGTCGGCCAGGGGCTATTCTCCTACGAGCAGTACTTC. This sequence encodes CASSLVGQGLFSYEQYF.

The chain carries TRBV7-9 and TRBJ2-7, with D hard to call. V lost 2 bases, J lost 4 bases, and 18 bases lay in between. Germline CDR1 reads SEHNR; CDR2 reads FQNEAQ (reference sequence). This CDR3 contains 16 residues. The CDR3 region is CASSLSWSVSSYEQYF. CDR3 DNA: TGTGCCAGCAGCTTATCATGGTCGGTTTCTTCATACGAGCAGTACTTC.

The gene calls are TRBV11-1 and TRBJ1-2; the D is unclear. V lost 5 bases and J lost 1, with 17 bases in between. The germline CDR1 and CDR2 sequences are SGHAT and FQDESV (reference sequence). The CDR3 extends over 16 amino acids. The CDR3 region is CASSPSSLEGNYGYTF. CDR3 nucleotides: TGTGCCAGCAGCCCCAGCAGTTTGGAGGGTAACTATGGCTACACCTTC. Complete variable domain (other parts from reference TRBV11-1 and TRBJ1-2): EAEVAQSPRYKITEKSQAVAFWCDPISGHATLYWYRQILGQGPELLVQFQDESVVDDSQLPKDRFSAERLKGVDSTLKIQPAELGDSAMYLCASSPSSLEGNYGYTFGSGTRLTVV.

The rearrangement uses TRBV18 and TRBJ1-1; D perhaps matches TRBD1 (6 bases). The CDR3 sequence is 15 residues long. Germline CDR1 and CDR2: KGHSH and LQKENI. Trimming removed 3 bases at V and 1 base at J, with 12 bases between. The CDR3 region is CASSPRTVKNTEAFF. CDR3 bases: TGTGCCAGCTCACCGCGGACAGTAAAGAACACTGAAGCTTTCTTT.

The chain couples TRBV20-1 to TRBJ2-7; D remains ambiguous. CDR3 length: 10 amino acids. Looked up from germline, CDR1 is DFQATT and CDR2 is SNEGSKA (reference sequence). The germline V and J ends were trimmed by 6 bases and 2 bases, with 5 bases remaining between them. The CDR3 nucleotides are TGCAGTGCGACACCCTACGAGCAGTACTTC. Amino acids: CSATPYEQYF.

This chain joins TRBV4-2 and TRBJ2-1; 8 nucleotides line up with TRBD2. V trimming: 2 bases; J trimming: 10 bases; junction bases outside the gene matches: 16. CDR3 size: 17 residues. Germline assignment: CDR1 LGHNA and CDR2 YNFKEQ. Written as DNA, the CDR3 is TGTGCCAGCAGCCAACCTCAGGTGTTCGGGGGGGCCGTGGAGCAGTTCTTC. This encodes CASSQPQVFGGAVEQFF.

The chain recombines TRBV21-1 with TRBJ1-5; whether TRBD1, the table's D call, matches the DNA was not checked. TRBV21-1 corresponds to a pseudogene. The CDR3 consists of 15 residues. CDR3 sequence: CASGGGDREDQPQHF. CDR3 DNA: TGTGCCAGCGGAGGGGGGGACAGGGAGGATCAGCCCCAGCATTTT.

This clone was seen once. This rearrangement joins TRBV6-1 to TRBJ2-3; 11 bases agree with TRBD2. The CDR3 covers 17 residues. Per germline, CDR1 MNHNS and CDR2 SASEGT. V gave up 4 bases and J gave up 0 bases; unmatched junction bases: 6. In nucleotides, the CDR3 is TGTGCCAGCAGTGGATTAGCGGGGGGGCGGAGCACAGATACGCAGTATTTT. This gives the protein CASSGLAGGRSTDTQYF.

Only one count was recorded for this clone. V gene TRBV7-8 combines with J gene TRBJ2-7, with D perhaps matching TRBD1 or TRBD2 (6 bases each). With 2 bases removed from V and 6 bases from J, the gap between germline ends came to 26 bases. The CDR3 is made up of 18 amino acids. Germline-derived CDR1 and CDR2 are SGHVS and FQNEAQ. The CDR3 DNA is TGTGCCAGCAGCTTACGGGGGCATACAGGGAAGTGGGAGGCCGAGCAGTACTTC. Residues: CASSLRGHTGKWEAEQYF.

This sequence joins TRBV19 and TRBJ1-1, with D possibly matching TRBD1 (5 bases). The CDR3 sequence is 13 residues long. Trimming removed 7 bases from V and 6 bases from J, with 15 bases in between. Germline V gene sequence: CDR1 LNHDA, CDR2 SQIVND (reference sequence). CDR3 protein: CASNSVNRSEAFF. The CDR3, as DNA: TGTGCCAGTAATAGCGTAAACAGGTCTGAAGCTTTCTTT.

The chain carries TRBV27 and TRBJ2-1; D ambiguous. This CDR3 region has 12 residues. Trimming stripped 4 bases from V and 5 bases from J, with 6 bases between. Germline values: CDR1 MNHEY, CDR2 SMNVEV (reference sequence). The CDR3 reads CASSSSNNEQFF. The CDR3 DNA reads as TGTGCCAGCAGTTCCTCGAACAATGAGCAGTTCTTC.

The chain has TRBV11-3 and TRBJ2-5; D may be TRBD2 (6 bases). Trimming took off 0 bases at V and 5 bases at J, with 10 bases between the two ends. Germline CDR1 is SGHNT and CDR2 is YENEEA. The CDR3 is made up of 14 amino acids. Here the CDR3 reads CASSLEGSGETQYF. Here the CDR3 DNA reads TGTGCCAGCAGCTTAGAAGGGAGCGGGGAGACCCAGTACTTC.

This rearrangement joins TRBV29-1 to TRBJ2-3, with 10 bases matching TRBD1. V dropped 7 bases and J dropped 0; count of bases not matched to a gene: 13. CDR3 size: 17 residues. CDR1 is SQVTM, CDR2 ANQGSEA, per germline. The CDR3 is CSAETGGGFRSTDTQYF. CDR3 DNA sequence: TGCAGCGCCGAGACAGGGGGCGGTTTTAGGAGCACAGATACGCAGTATTTT.

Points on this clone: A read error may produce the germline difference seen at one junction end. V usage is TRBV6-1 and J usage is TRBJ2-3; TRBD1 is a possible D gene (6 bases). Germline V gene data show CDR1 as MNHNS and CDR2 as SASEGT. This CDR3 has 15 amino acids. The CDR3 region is CASSESQLSDRFGPF. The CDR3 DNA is TGTGCCAGCAGTGAATCCCAACTGTCGGACAGATTTGGACCTTTT.

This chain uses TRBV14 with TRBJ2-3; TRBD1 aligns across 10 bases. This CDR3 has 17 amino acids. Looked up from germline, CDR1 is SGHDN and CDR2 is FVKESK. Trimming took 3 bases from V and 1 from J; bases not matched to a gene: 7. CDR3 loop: CASSQSTGGVGTDTQYF. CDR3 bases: TGTGCCAGCAGCCAGTCGACAGGGGGCGTAGGCACAGATACGCAGTATTTT.

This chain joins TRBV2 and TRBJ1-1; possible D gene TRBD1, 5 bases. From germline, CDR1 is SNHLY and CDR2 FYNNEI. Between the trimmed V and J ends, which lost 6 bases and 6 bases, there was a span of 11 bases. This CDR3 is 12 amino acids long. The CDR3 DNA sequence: TGTGCCAGCAGAGGGCAGGGCTCTGAAGCTTTCTTT. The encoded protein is CASRGQGSEAFF.

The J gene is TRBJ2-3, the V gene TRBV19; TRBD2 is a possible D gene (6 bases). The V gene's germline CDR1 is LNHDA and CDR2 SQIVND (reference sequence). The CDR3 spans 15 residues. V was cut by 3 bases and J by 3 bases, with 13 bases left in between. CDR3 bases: TGTGCCAGTAGTATGACGGGGGAGGAGACAGATACGCAGTATTTT. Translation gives CASSMTGEETDTQYF.

The chain's CDR3 is CASSNGLAGGGGGELFF. The CDR3, as DNA: TGCGCCAGCAGTAATGGACTAGCGGGGGGAGGGGGCGGGGAGCTGTTTTTT. The chain links TRBV10-1 to TRBJ2-2; 14 nucleotides line up with TRBD2. Germline values: CDR1 WNHNN, CDR2 SYGVQD (reference sequence). The CDR3 has 17 amino acids. V lost 5 bases and J lost 7; bases outside the gene matches: 9.

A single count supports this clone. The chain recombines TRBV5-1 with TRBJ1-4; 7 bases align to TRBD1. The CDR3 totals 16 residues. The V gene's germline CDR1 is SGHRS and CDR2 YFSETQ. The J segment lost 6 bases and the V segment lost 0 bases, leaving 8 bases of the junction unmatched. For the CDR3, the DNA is TGCGCCAGCAGCTTGGCAAGGGGGCCTGAAGATGAAAAACTGTTTTTT. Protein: CASSLARGPEDEKLFF.

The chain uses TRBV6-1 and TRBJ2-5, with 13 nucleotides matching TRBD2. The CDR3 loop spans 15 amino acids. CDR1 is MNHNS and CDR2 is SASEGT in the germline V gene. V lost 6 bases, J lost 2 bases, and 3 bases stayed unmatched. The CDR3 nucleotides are TGTGCCAGCAGAAGACTAGCGGGGGGACAAGAGACCCAGTACTTC. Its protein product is CASRRLAGGQETQYF.

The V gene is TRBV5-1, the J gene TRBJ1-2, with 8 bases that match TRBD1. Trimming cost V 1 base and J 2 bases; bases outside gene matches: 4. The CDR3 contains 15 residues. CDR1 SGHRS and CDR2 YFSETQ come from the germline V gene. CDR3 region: CASSLLSGGNYGYTF. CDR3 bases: TGCGCCAGCAGCTTGCTGTCAGGGGGCAACTATGGCTACACCTTC.

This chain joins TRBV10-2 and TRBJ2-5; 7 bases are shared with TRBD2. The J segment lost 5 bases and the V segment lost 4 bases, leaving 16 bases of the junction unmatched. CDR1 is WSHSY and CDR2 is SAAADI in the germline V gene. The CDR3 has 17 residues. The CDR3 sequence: CASSGVRSGMSRETQYF. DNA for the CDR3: TGCGCCAGCAGTGGAGTCAGGAGCGGGATGTCTAGGGAGACCCAGTACTTC.

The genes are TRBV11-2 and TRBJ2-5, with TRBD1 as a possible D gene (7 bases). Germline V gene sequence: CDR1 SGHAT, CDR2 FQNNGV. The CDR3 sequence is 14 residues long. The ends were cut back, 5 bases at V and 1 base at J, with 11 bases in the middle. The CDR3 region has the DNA TGTGCCAGCAGCCAGGGGGGCTGCCAAGAGACCCAGTACTTC. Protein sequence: CASSQGGCQETQYF.

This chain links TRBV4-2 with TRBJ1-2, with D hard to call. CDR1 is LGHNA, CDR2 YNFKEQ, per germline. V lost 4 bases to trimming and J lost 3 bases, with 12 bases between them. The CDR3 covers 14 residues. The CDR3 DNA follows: TGTGCCAGCAGCCGACGTGAGGGTCACTATGGCTACACCTTC. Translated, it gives CASSRREGHYGYTF.

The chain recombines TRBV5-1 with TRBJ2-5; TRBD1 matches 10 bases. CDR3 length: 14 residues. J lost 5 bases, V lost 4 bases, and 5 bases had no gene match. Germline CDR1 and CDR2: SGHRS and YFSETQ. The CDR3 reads CASSETGGWETQYF. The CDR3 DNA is TGCGCCAGCAGCGAGACAGGGGGCTGGGAGACCCAGTACTTC.

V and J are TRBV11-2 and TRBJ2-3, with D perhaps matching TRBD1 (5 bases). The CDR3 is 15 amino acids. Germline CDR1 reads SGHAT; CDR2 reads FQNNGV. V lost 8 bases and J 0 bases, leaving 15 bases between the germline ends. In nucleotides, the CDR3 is TGTGCCAGCTCCAGAGACAGACCTAGCACAGATACGCAGTATTTT. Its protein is CASSRDRPSTDTQYF.